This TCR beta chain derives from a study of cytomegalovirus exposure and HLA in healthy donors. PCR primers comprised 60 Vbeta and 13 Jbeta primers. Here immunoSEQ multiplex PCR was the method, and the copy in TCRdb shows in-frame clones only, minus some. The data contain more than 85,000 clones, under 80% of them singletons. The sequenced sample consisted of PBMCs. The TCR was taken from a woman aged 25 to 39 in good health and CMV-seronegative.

The CDR3 sequence is CASSLWHLYNEQFF. The CDR3 nucleotides read TGTGCCAGCAGTTTATGGCACTTGTACAATGAGCAGTTCTTC. The chain links TRBV28 to TRBJ2-1; D remains ambiguous. Germline V gives CDR1 MDHEN, CDR2 SYDVKM. Trimming pared 0 bases from V and 4 bases from J, leaving 7 bases between. The CDR3 loop spans 14 amino acids.